The clone carrying this T cell receptor (beta chain) was recorded a few times. Its specificity is unknown. A second PCR of 7 to 11 cycles used a sample-barcoded 5' primer and a J-beta primer mix. Each CDR3 protein is one row after TCRdb ran MiXCR on the 5' RACE reads. The sample records about 800,000 distinct CDR3 sequences, around 25% being singletons. Trimming cost V 10 bases and J 2 bases; bases outside gene matches: 15. CDR3 length equals 16 residues. Germline V gene lookup returns CDR1 MDHEN and CDR2 SYDVKM. The sample is drawn from a study of blood T cells in healthy people across ages. Background on the study: Per two T cells, about one barcoded beta molecule was captured through template switching.

Whole-study results and caveats: Greater diversity and more naive CD4+ cells were seen in long-lived donors than in aged donors.

These same data were also listed under a study on T cells of mothers and their children. This second study says: Related and unrelated pairs show TCR recombination output that thymic selection shapes similarly.

The receptor's source is a boy aged 5-17 years in good health. The chain employs TRBV28 and TRBJ2-3, with 7 bases matching TRBD2. The sample comprised blood. The CDR3: CATSPARDYNTDTQYF. CDR3 nucleotides: TGTGCCACCTCACCTGCCCGGGACTATAACACAGATACGCAGTATTTT. Full variable domain (missing parts from reference TRBV28 and TRBJ2-3): DVKVTQSSRYLVKRTGEKVFLECVQDMDHENMFWYRQDPGLGLRLIYFSYDVKMKEKGDIPEGYSVSREKKERFSLILESASTNQTSMYLCATSPARDYNTDTQYFGPGTRLTVL.